The source of this TCR beta chain is a study of vaccination and CD4 T cells after COVID-19. About the study: Timing of post-vaccine sample collection was a median roughly 70 days after dose two, with a range of 14 to 241. The peptides that stimulated the cells were overlapping spike peptides from SARS-CoV-2, HCoV-NL63, HCoV-OC43 and HCoV-229E.

Trimming took 3 bases from V and 4 from J; bases not matched to a gene: 10. CDR3 size: 17 residues. The germline CDR1 and CDR2 sequences are MNHNS and SASEGT. With the Oncomine TCR Beta short-read assay, DNA from cultured CD4+ T cells was sequenced. MiXCR, run by TCRdb on the PCR reads, gives a single entry per CDR3 protein. The sample lists just under 20,000 distinct CDR3 sequences, approximately 42% occurring once. To note about this clonotype: The antigen is not known.

Treatment: roughly ten-day PBMC culture with coronavirus spike peptide pools or control peptides (ViraFEST assay). This specimen consisted of CD4+ T cells from blood, cultured in vitro, obtained before SARS-CoV-2 vaccination. The TCR was taken from a human donor who received a COVID-19 vaccine. This chain links TRBV6-1 with TRBJ2-5; 11 nucleotides align to TRBD2. Here the CDR3 reads CASSDGARGLAAETQYF. The CDR3 nucleotides read TGTGCCAGCAGTGATGGGGCGCGGGGACTAGCGGCAGAGACCCAGTACTTC.